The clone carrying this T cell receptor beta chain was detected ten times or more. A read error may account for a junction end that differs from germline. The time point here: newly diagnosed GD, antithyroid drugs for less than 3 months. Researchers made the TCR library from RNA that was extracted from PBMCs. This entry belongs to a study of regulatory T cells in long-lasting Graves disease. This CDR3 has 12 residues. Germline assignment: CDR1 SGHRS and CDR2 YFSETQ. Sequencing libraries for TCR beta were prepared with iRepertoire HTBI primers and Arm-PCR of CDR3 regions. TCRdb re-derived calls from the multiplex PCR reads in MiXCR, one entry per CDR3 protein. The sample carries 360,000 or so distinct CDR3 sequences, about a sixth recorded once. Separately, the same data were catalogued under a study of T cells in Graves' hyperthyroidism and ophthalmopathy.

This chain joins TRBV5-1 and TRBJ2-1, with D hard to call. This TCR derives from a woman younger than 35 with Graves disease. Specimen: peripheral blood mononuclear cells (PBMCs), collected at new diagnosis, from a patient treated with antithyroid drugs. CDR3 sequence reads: CASSLLGNEQFF. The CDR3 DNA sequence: TGTGCCAGCAGCTTACTGGGGAATGAGCAGTTCTTC.